Each of the 22 T cell receptor beta chains below was sequenced from the same sample in a study of CD8 T cells in Susac syndrome. RNA, at 0.5 to 1 ug, was reverse transcribed with random hexamers. TCRdb reprocessed the immunoSEQ multiplex PCR reads via MiXCR and lists one record per CDR3 protein. In the table there are a few hundred thousand distinct CDR3 sequences, roughly 90% of which are singletons. Sequenced sample: CD8+ T cells from PBMCs. The receptors here all came from a human donor with multiple sclerosis.

The chain uses TRBV12-3 or TRBV12-4 and TRBJ2-5; TRBD1 might be the D (5 bases). The ends were cut back, 8 bases at V and 2 bases at J, with 15 bases in the middle. CDR3 length: 14 residues. CDR3 sequence (DNA): TGTGCCAGCGGACCGTCAGGGCCTCAAGAGACCCAGTACTTC. This encodes CASGPSGPQETQYF.

V usage is TRBV12-3 or TRBV12-4 and J usage is TRBJ2-1; D is uncertain. V was cut by 3 bases and J by 7 bases, with 13 bases left in between. The CDR3 extends over 14 amino acids. The CDR3 nucleotides read TGTGCCAGCAGTTTCTGGGAATCTAGGAATGAGCAGTTCTTC. Translating gives CASSFWESRNEQFF.

The rearrangement uses TRBV5-1 and TRBJ2-7; possible D gene TRBD2, 5 bases. Germline CDR1 reads SGHRS; CDR2 reads YFSETQ. V lost 0 bases and J 0 bases, leaving 10 bases between the germline ends. This CDR3 is built from 15 residues. CDR3 DNA: TGCGCCAGCAGCTTGGCGGGGATCAACTCCTACGAGCAGTACTTC. Encoded protein: CASSLAGINSYEQYF.

This sequence joins TRBV11-1 and TRBJ2-1; a possible D gene is TRBD2 (6 bases). Trimming left V 4 bases short and J 6 bases short, with 13 bases between. The CDR3 extends over 14 amino acids. The germline CDR1 and CDR2 sequences are SGHAT and FQDESV (reference sequence). The CDR3 sequence: CASSYDSGANEQFF. The CDR3 DNA sequence: TGTGCCAGCAGCTACGACTCGGGAGCCAATGAGCAGTTCTTC.

The chain links TRBV7-3 to TRBJ2-2; TRBD2 might be the D (5 bases). CDR1 is SGHTA and CDR2 is FQGTGA in the germline V gene. Trimming removed 5 bases at V and 0 bases at J, with 13 bases between. This CDR3 has 16 amino acids. This CDR3 is CASSLTGVPNTGELFF. Here the CDR3 DNA reads TGTGCCAGCAGCCTGACCGGGGTACCGAACACCGGGGAGCTGTTTTTT.

The chain uses TRBV20-1 and TRBJ2-7; D is unresolved. Between the trimmed V and J ends, which lost 3 bases and 4 bases, there was a span of 13 bases. This CDR3 comprises 13 residues. Germline-derived CDR1 and CDR2 are DFQATT and SNEGSKA (reference sequence). CDR3 region: CSAREKSDYEQYF. CDR3 sequence (DNA): TGCAGTGCTAGGGAGAAATCGGATTACGAGCAGTACTTC.

On this clonotype: The junction does not match germline at one end; this may be a read error. The rearrangement links TRBV12-3 or TRBV12-4 to TRBJ1-1, with 7 bases aligning to TRBD1. The CDR3 has 14 residues. The CDR3 sequence is CASTLGTANTEAFF. The DNA for the CDR3 is TGTGCCAGCACTTTAGGGACAGCGAACACTGAAGCTTTCTTT.

The rearrangement joins TRBV20-1 to TRBJ2-3, with TRBD2 identical over 9 bases. The CDR3 runs to 19 residues. Looked up from germline, CDR1 is DFQATT and CDR2 is SNEGSKA (reference sequence). J lost 2 bases, V lost 6 bases, and 21 bases had no gene match. CDR3 in amino acids: CSAYSGGSRLADPTDTQYF. CDR3 DNA: TGCAGTGCGTATAGTGGGGGCTCTAGACTAGCGGACCCCACAGATACGCAGTATTTT.

The rearrangement uses TRBV27 and TRBJ2-1; 7 bases align to TRBD2. This CDR3 is built from 19 residues. Per germline, CDR1 MNHEY and CDR2 SMNVEV (reference sequence). V lost 1 base and J lost 0; bases outside the gene matches: 12. Here the CDR3 reads CASSLLISGLRSSYNEQFF. In DNA form, the CDR3 reads TGTGCCAGCAGTTTATTGATTAGCGGGCTACGCAGCTCCTACAATGAGCAGTTCTTC.

The chain combines TRBV28 with TRBJ2-7; TRBD1 matches 11 bases. Germline V CDR1 and CDR2: MDHEN, SYDVKM. J gave up 3 bases and V 10 bases, and 2 bases lay outside the gene matches. The CDR3 runs 12 residues. CDR3 nucleotide sequence: TGTGCCACCGGGACAGGGGGCTACGAGCAGTACTTC. It yields the protein CATGTGGYEQYF.

The gene calls are TRBV7-8 and TRBJ2-4, with unresolved D. CDR3 length: 14 residues. Per the germline V gene, CDR1 is SGHVS and CDR2 is FQNEAQ. The V end was cut by 5 bases, the J end by 2 bases, with 10 bases between. The chain's CDR3 is CASSPQGPKNIQYF. The DNA of the CDR3 is TGTGCCAGCAGCCCTCAAGGTCCCAAAAACATTCAGTACTTC. Full variable domain (missing parts from reference TRBV7-8 and TRBJ2-4): GAGVSQSPRYKVAKRGQDVALRCDPISGHVSLFWYQQALGQGPEFLTYFQNEAQLDKSGLPSDRFFAERPEGSVSTLKIQRTQQEDSAVYLCASSPQGPKNIQYFGAGTRLSVL.

The genes are TRBV5-1 and TRBJ2-1; 8 bases match TRBD2. Germline V gene lookup returns CDR1 SGHRS and CDR2 YFSETQ. This CDR3 is built from 14 residues. V lost 5 bases and J lost 10; bases outside the gene matches: 11. CDR3 protein: CASRVGTSNTEQFF. DNA of the CDR3: TGCGCCAGCAGGGTCGGGACTAGTAATACCGAGCAGTTCTTC.

The table lists this clonotype with a count of one. This sequence joins TRBV27 and TRBJ2-7; TRBD1 agrees at 7 bases. V gave up 6 bases and J gave up 2 bases; unmatched junction bases: 7. This CDR3 has 14 residues. CDR1 and CDR2 (germline): MNHEY, SMNVEV (reference sequence). Written as DNA, the CDR3 is TGTGCCAGCAGCCTACAGGGGCCGACCTACGAGCAGTACTTC. Its protein product is CASSLQGPTYEQYF.

The rearrangement uses TRBV12-3 or TRBV12-4 and TRBJ1-2; 8 bases align to TRBD1. CDR3 length: 14 amino acids. Trimming cost V 8 bases and J 3 bases; bases outside gene matches: 8. The CDR3 loop reads CASQGTGVYYGYTF. The CDR3 nucleotides are TGTGCCAGCCAAGGGACAGGTGTATACTATGGCTACACCTTC.

CDR3 sequence reads: CASSYSLEGQPQHF. CDR3 nucleotides: TGTGCCAGCAGTTACTCCCTGGAGGGTCAGCCCCAGCATTTT. The V gene is TRBV6-2 or TRBV6-3, the J gene TRBJ1-5; D gene unclear. This CDR3 spans 14 amino acids. Germline-derived CDR1 and CDR2 are MNHEY and SVGEGT. Deletions cut 0 bases from V and 6 bases from J, with 9 bases between.

J is TRBJ2-1 and V is TRBV6-2 or TRBV6-3, with 7 bases that match TRBD1. Germline V gene data show CDR1 as MNHEY and CDR2 as SVGEGT. Trimming at V came to 7 bases and at J to 8 bases, leaving 11 bases not matched to a gene. This CDR3 is 14 amino acids long. CDR3 nucleotide sequence: TGTGCCAGCAACCCGGGACAGCCCTTCCATGAGCAGTTCTTC. Translating gives CASNPGQPFHEQFF.

The V call is TRBV4-3, the J call TRBJ2-1; D is ambiguous. This CDR3 has 15 residues. V lost 0 bases and J lost 6, with 12 bases in between. Per the germline V gene, CDR1 is LGHNA and CDR2 is YSLEER. Here the CDR3 DNA reads TGCGCCAGCAGCCAAGATAGCAGTATTGGCAATGAGCAGTTCTTC. Amino acid sequence: CASSQDSSIGNEQFF.

The rearrangement links TRBV4-2 to TRBJ2-1; 8 bases are a match to TRBD1. The germline CDR1 and CDR2 sequences are LGHNA and YNFKEQ. This CDR3 contains 18 residues. J was trimmed by 8 bases and V by 1 base; bases with no gene match: 16. In DNA, the CDR3 is TGTGCCAGCAGCCAAGCGTTCCCCGGACAGGGCTTCGACCATGAGCAGTTCTTC. Protein: CASSQAFPGQGFDHEQFF.

This rearrangement joins TRBV20-1 to TRBJ2-3, with D uncertain. Trimming stripped 6 bases from V and 2 bases from J, with 6 bases between. The CDR3 length is 11 residues. Germline assignment: CDR1 DFQATT and CDR2 SNEGSKA (reference sequence). The CDR3 DNA reads TGCAGTGCAGAACCCACAGATACGCAGTATTTT. This encodes CSAEPTDTQYF.

The V gene is TRBV29-1, the J gene TRBJ2-3, with TRBD2 as a possible D gene (6 bases). Germline V gives CDR1 SQVTM, CDR2 ANQGSEA. V was trimmed by 5 bases and J by 3 bases, leaving 18 bases between them. This CDR3 is 15 amino acids long. The chain's CDR3 is CSVLGGATGTDTQYF. The CDR3 region has the DNA TGCAGCGTTCTAGGCGGGGCTACCGGGACAGATACGCAGTATTTT.

V usage is TRBV14 and J usage is TRBJ2-5; 9 bases align to TRBD1. The V and J ends lost 2 bases and 5 bases, in that order; junction bases with no gene match: 6. CDR3 size: 15 residues. Germline-derived CDR1 and CDR2 are SGHDN and FVKESK. This CDR3 reads CASSQTQGAVETQYF. CDR3 in DNA: TGTGCCAGCAGCCAAACACAGGGGGCAGTGGAGACCCAGTACTTC. Full variable domain (rest looked up from reference TRBV14 and TRBJ2-5): EAGVTQFPSHSVIEKGQTVTLRCDPISGHDNLYWYRRVMGKEIKFLLHFVKESKQDESGMPNNRFLAERTGGTYSTLKVQPAELEDSGVYFCASSQTQGAVETQYFGPGTRLLVL.

The chain uses TRBV6-2 or TRBV6-3 and TRBJ1-2, with a weak D call TRBD1 (5 bases). Germline lookup yields CDR1 MNHEY and CDR2 SVGEGT. The V end was cut by 3 bases, the J end by 8 bases, with 7 bases between. The CDR3 loop spans 11 amino acids. The CDR3 DNA reads TGTGCCAGCAGTTATGGGGACGGCTACACCTTC. Translated: CASSYGDGYTF.